This is a list of T cell receptor beta chains from one sample in a study of identical twins. TCRdb used MiXCR to reprocess the 5' RACE reads, holding one entry per CDR3 protein. This sample yields fewer than 650,000 distinct CDR3 sequences, of which around 7.5% are seen a single time; about 1.6% belongs to the top ten. These data were also reused for a study on yellow fever vaccine responses in identical twins.

Material for sequencing was PBMCs. Receptor source: a woman aged 18 to 35 in good health. Both conserved end residues are part of each CDR3. D genes are given only for firm matches. A row's size may be missing; if present it is once, few, many or a size class.

TRBJ1-2 TRBV7-9 few - CASTRDTPRHTF TGTGCCAGCACCAGGGACACCCCAAGGCACACCTTC
TRBJ1-1 TRBV12-3/TRBV12-4 many - CASSSWRGATEAFF TGTGCCAGCAGTTCTTGGCGAGGGGCCACTGAAGCTTTCTTT
TRBJ2-2 TRBV20-1 few TRBD1 CSVTGTGMTGELFF TGCAGTGTCACCGGGACAGGGATGACCGGGGAGCTGTTTTTT
TRBJ2-1 TRBV14 many - CASSPRAAPQGNEQFF TGTGCCAGCAGCCCTCGAGCGGCCCCTCAGGGGAATGAGCAGTTCTTC
TRBJ2-3 TRBV3-1 few TRBD2 CASSQVSGRVGTDTQYF TGTGCCAGCAGCCAAGTGTCAGGGAGGGTTGGAACAGATACGCAGTATTTT
TRBJ1-1 TRBV5-1 few - CASSADSLNTEAFF TGCGCCAGCAGCGCGGACAGCCTGAACACTGAAGCTTTCTTT
TRBJ2-7 TRBV29-1 few TRBD2 CSVGWGGTSYEQYF TGCAGCGTCGGGTGGGGGGGTACGTCCTACGAGCAGTACTTC
TRBJ2-7 TRBV20-1 many - CSARASGPLEQYF TGCAGTGCTAGAGCCAGCGGGCCCCTCGAGCAGTACTTC
TRBJ2-6 TRBV20-1 many - CSASPGSGANVLTF TGCAGTGCTTCTCCGGGCTCTGGGGCCAACGTCCTGACTTTC
TRBJ2-2 TRBV27 many - CASSPTKRELFF TGTGCCAGCAGTCCGACCAAGCGGGAGCTGTTTTTT
TRBJ1-2 TRBV29-1 few - CSVEERLGYGYTF TGCAGCGTTGAAGAGAGGCTTGGCTATGGCTACACCTTC
TRBJ2-2 TRBV24-1 many - CATGTPNTGELFF TGTGCCACCGGGACGCCGAACACCGGGGAGCTGTTTTTT
TRBJ2-7 TRBV20-1 many TRBD2 CSARTSGRMNEQYF TGCAGTGCTAGGACTAGCGGGAGGATGAACGAGCAGTACTTC
TRBJ2-7 TRBV5-1 many - CASSLVTDASYEQYF TGCGCCAGCAGCTTGGTGACAGACGCTTCCTACGAGCAGTACTTC
TRBJ1-1 TRBV29-1 many - CSVIVNTEAFF TGCAGCGTAATAGTGAACACTGAAGCTTTCTTT
TRBJ2-5 TRBV2 - - CASSPGPHGGQETQYF TGTGCCAGCAGCCCGGGCCCCCATGGGGGCCAAGAGACCCAGTACTTC
TRBJ2-3 TRBV5-1 many - CASKGDNTDTQYF TGCGCCAGCAAAGGCGATAACACAGATACGCAGTATTTT
TRBJ1-1 TRBV6-1 many - CASSELSSGAEEAFF TGTGCCAGCAGTGAATTATCGTCTGGGGCAGAAGAAGCTTTCTTT
TRBJ2-7 TRBV3-1 - TRBD1 CASSQGRTGAYEQYF TGTGCCAGCAGCCAAGGTAGGACAGGGGCCTACGAGCAGTACTTC
TRBJ2-6 TRBV20-1 - - CSALPSGANVLTF TGCAGTGCTCTTCCCTCTGGGGCCAACGTCCTGACTTTC
TRBJ2-5 TRBV7-6 - TRBD2 CASSLLAGVETQYF TGTGCCAGCAGCTTACTAGCGGGAGTTGAGACCCAGTACTTC
TRBJ2-3 TRBV24-1 - TRBD2 CATSTPAGSTDTQYF TGTGCCACCAGCACCCCAGCGGGAAGCACAGATACGCAGTATTTT
TRBJ2-7 TRBV25-1 many - CASSESGQGQYF TGTGCCAGCAGTGAATCAGGACAAGGGCAGTACTTC
TRBJ2-1 TRBV5-1 many TRBD1 CASSLGQGKGEQFF TGCGCCAGCAGCTTAGGACAGGGAAAAGGAGAGCAGTTCTTC
TRBJ1-5 TRBV15 - - CATSRDLNQPQHF TGTGCCACCAGCAGAGACCTGAATCAGCCCCAGCATTTT
TRBJ2-2 TRBV5-1 few TRBD1 CASTGTGHTGELFF TGCGCCAGCACCGGGACAGGTCATACCGGGGAGCTGTTTTTT
TRBJ2-3 TRBV11-2 few - CASGHHTDTQYF TGTGCCAGCGGGCACCACACAGATACGCAGTATTTT
TRBJ2-7 TRBV12-3/TRBV12-4 - - CASSSRTGREQYF TGTGCCAGCAGTTCACGAACAGGGCGCGAGCAGTACTTC
TRBJ2-1 TRBV4-1 - - CASSFEGTSEQFF TGCGCCAGCAGCTTCGAGGGTACCAGTGAGCAGTTCTTC
TRBJ1-1 TRBV7-3 - TRBD1 CASSQTGTAFF TGTGCCAGCAGCCAGACAGGGACGGCTTTCTTT
TRBJ2-2 TRBV7-9 many - CASSHREGTGELFF TGTGCCAGCAGCCACAGGGAGGGGACCGGGGAGCTGTTTTTT
TRBJ2-1 TRBV6-1 few - CASSPTGFVNNEQFF TGTGCCAGCAGTCCTACAGGGTTTGTCAACAATGAGCAGTTCTTC
TRBJ1-1 TRBV7-8 many - CASSLEAGWGTEAFF TGTGCCAGCAGCTTAGAGGCAGGGTGGGGCACTGAAGCTTTCTTT
TRBJ2-7 TRBV19 few TRBD2 CASSIIPSGSSPLYEQYF TGTGCCAGTAGTATCATCCCTAGCGGGAGCTCCCCCCTCTACGAGCAGTACTTC
TRBJ1-1 TRBV5-1 few TRBD1 CASSLERQGVRAFF TGCGCCAGCAGCTTGGAGAGACAGGGGGTTCGCGCTTTCTTT
TRBJ2-1 TRBV27 many - CASSLGVFLDEQFF TGTGCCAGCAGTTTAGGGGTCTTCTTAGATGAGCAGTTCTTC
TRBJ1-2 TRBV10-3 many - CAIRSSASYTF TGTGCCATCCGATCGTCGGCCTCCTACACCTTC
TRBJ1-6 TRBV20-1 - - CSAPDSQYNSPLHF TGCAGTGCCCCGGACAGCCAGTATAATTCACCCCTCCACTTT
TRBJ1-1 TRBV5-5 - TRBD1 CASSLGDRLGNTEAFF TGTGCCAGCAGCTTGGGGGACAGGCTCGGGAACACTGAAGCTTTCTTT
TRBJ1-6 TRBV7-9 - TRBD1 CASRVEGQGNSPLHF TGTGCCAGCAGGGTTGAGGGACAGGGGAATTCACCCCTCCACTTT
TRBJ2-1 TRBV15 - TRBD2 CATSRTSGGSHEQFF TGTGCCACCAGCAGAACTAGCGGGGGCAGCCATGAGCAGTTCTTC
TRBJ1-2 TRBV20-1 - - CSASRGYTF TGCAGTGCTAGCCGAGGCTACACCTTC
TRBJ2-3 TRBV4-1 few TRBD2 CASSQDGPSGASTDTQYF TGCGCCAGCAGCCAAGATGGCCCTAGCGGAGCTAGCACAGATACGCAGTATTTT
TRBJ1-6 TRBV27 many - CASSSSRPGVSPLHF TGTGCCAGCAGTTCCAGCAGGCCGGGGGTATCACCCCTCCACTTT
TRBJ2-4 TRBV7-2 few - CASSLVRGIQYF TGTGCCAGCAGCTTAGTACGGGGAATTCAGTACTTC
TRBJ2-2 TRBV4-2 many - CASSQSWAQSATKRNTGELFF TGTGCCAGCAGCCAGTCCTGGGCACAGAGTGCAACAAAACGGAACACCGGGGAGCTGTTTTTT
TRBJ2-1 TRBV13 few - CASSYRSRNEQFF TGTGCCAGCAGCTACCGCTCGAGAAATGAGCAGTTCTTC
TRBJ1-1 TRBV5-1 many - CASSRQSVGNTEAFF TGCGCCAGCAGCAGGCAAAGTGTGGGGAACACTGAAGCTTTCTTT
TRBJ2-3 TRBV6-5 many - CASSYDGRDGDTQYF TGTGCCAGCAGTTATGATGGGCGGGATGGGGATACGCAGTATTTT